The rows below give T cell receptor beta chains drawn from one sample of a study of neurological immune-mediated disorders. TCRdb reprocessed the 5' RACE reads via MiXCR and lists one record per CDR3 protein. In the table there are tens of thousands of distinct CDR3 sequences, approximately 25% of which are singletons. Sequencing was carried out using PBMCs. The origin of the receptors is a man aged 55 to 70 with HTLV-1-associated myelopathy (HAM/TSP). Each CDR3 is given with its conserved first and last residue. Fields, in order: clone size, CDR3 length, D gene, J gene, V gene, CDR3 DNA, CDR3 protein. A D gene is named only where the DNA matches it firmly. A clone size is listed for some rows: how often the clone was seen (once, few, many), or a class if it is expanded.

>few|13|.|TRBJ2-7|TRBV6-5
TGTGCCAGCAGTTATAGCCCGTCCTACGAGCAGTACTTC
CASSYSPSYEQYF
>many|15|.|TRBJ2-5|TRBV29-1
TGCAGCGTTACTGGGCGGGGTGTTAAGTTGGAGACCCAGTACTTC
CSVTGRGVKLETQYF
>many|15|.|TRBJ2-2|TRBV27
TGTGCCAGCAGTTTATTCGGGCAAAACACCGGGGAGCTGTTTTTT
CASSLFGQNTGELFF
>many|14|.|TRBJ1-6|TRBV25-1
TGTGCCAGCAGTGCTCCGTCTAATAATTCACCCCTCCACTTT
CASSAPSNNSPLHF
>.|14|.|TRBJ2-2|TRBV28
TGTGCCAGCAGTATTTTAGGGTTGACCGGGGAGCTGTTTTTT
CASSILGLTGELFF
>many|13|.|TRBJ2-1|TRBV15
TGTGCCACCAGCAGAGATTCCTCGACTGAGCAGTTCTTC
CATSRDSSTEQFF
>many|14|.|TRBJ2-7|TRBV9
TGTGCCAGCAGCGTAGGCCAGGGGGGCTACGAGCAGTACTTC
CASSVGQGGYEQYF
>many|16|TRBD2|TRBJ2-3|TRBV4-2
TGTGCCAGCAGCCAAGAGGTTAGCGGGTTTGCAGATACGCAGTATTTT
CASSQEVSGFADTQYF
>many|16|TRBD1|TRBJ1-2|TRBV24-1
TGTGCCACCAGTGACGCGAAAGGACAGGGGGCGTTGGGCTACACCTTC
CATSDAKGQGALGYTF
>many|14|TRBD2|TRBJ2-1|TRBV20-1
TGCAGTGTTAAGCGGGATAGCTCCTACAATGAGCAGTTCTTC
CSVKRDSSYNEQFF
>.|14|.|TRBJ2-5|TRBV20-1
TGCAGTGCCCCTATGATGGTCTTACAAGAGACCCAGTACTTC
CSAPMMVLQETQYF
>many|14|TRBD2|TRBJ2-2|TRBV2
TGTGCCAGCGGGACTAGCGGGAGTAGCGGGGAGCTGTTTTTT
CASGTSGSSGELFF
>many|15|TRBD1|TRBJ2-7|TRBV6-5
TGTGCCAGCAGCACCGGGACAGGGTATTTTTACGAGCAGTACTTC
CASSTGTGYFYEQYF
>many|14|TRBD1|TRBJ2-5|TRBV20-1
TGCAGTGCTAGAGACTACAGGGGGCGAGAGACCCAGTACTTC
CSARDYRGRETQYF
>.|14|.|TRBJ1-2|TRBV9
TGTGCCAGCAGCCCCACCGTTCTCGGCTATGGCTACACCTTC
CASSPTVLGYGYTF
>many|13|TRBD1|TRBJ1-1|TRBV6-6
TGTGCCAGCAGTTTCTTAGACAGGGATGAAGCTTTCTTT
CASSFLDRDEAFF
>many|15|TRBD1|TRBJ1-4|TRBV10-3
TGTGCCATCAGTGAGTCGGACAGGGCATTTGAAAAACTGTTTTTT
CAISESDRAFEKLFF
>.|14|.|TRBJ1-1|TRBV2
TGTACCAGCAGTGATAGGGACCTAAACACTGAAGCTTTCTTT
CTSSDRDLNTEAFF
>.|15|TRBD2|TRBJ2-1|TRBV20-1
TGCAGTGCGTCCCGGCTGGCGGGAGCCTACAATGAGCAGTTCTTC
CSASRLAGAYNEQFF
>.|17|.|TRBJ2-3|TRBV4-2
TGTGCCAGCAGCCAAGCCCCCCGAGGTGGGACGACAGATACGCAGTATTTT
CASSQAPRGGTTDTQYF
>.|14|TRBD1|TRBJ1-4|TRBV6-1
TGTGCCAGCCGTCTGACAGGGGCTAATGAAAAACTGTTTTTT
CASRLTGANEKLFF
>.|14|TRBD2|TRBJ2-1|TRBV9
TGTGCCAGCAGGTCTAGCGGATCCTACAATGAGCAGTTCTTC
CASRSSGSYNEQFF
>few|15|TRBD2|TRBJ2-5|TRBV18
TGTGCCAGCTCACCACCCGGGGGGGCCCAAGAGACCCAGTACTTC
CASSPPGGAQETQYF
>.|16|.|TRBJ2-1|TRBV9
TGTGCCAGCAGCCTAGGGGCGTCAAGCTCCTACAATGAGCAGTTCTTC
CASSLGASSSYNEQFF
>many|13|.|TRBJ2-3|TRBV7-2
TGTGCCAGCAGCTTACAGAGGACAGATACGCAGTATTTT
CASSLQRTDTQYF
>many|16|.|TRBJ2-3|TRBV15
TGTGCCACCAGCAGACGAGATCTAGGAGGGCCCGATACGCAGTATTTT
CATSRRDLGGPDTQYF
>.|13|.|TRBJ2-4|TRBV3-1
TGTGCCAGCAGCACCTTAGCCAAAAACATTCAGTACTTC
CASSTLAKNIQYF
>.|14|.|TRBJ2-1|TRBV5-5
TGTGCCAGCAGCTTGAATTCAGTGGAGGTTGAGCAGTTCTTC
CASSLNSVEVEQFF
>many|16|.|TRBJ2-1|TRBV4-2
TGTGCCAGCAGCCAACAACTCGGGGTCTCATACAATGAGCAGTTCTTC
CASSQQLGVSYNEQFF
>many|13|TRBD1|TRBJ2-7|TRBV7-9
TGTGCCAGCGCAAGGGACAGAACCTACGAGCAGTACTTC
CASARDRTYEQYF
>many|16|.|TRBJ1-3|TRBV6-1
TGTGCCAGCAGTGAAGCGGCAGTGAGCTCTGGAAACACCATATATTTT
CASSEAAVSSGNTIYF
>many|20|TRBD1|TRBJ1-1|TRBV5-1
TGCGCCAGCAGCTTGGCCTATGATCCGGGACAGGGGGCATTGAACACTGAAGCTTTCTTT
CASSLAYDPGQGALNTEAFF
>many|15|TRBD1|TRBJ1-4|TRBV28
TGTGCCAGCAGCCGCCCCGGGACAGGGGATGAAAAACTGTTTTTT
CASSRPGTGDEKLFF
>.|15|.|TRBJ2-1|TRBV2
TGTGCCAGCAAAAGGGGCTTAAGCTCCTACAATGAGCAGTTCTTC
CASKRGLSSYNEQFF
>many|15|.|TRBJ2-2|TRBV20-1
TGCAGTGCTCAGCGCACAGGGTTTGGAGCCGGGGAGCTGTTTTTT
CSAQRTGFGAGELFF
>many|17|.|TRBJ2-3|TRBV2
TGTGCCAGCAGTGAGAGGGGAGGGGGAAGAAGCACAGATACGCAGTATTTT
CASSERGGGRSTDTQYF